The sequence of this TCR beta chain was determined in a study of T cells in Graves' hyperthyroidism and ophthalmopathy. This clonotype has a handful of counts. PBMCs were derived from 9.5 to 10 ml fresh peripheral blood. TCR beta CDR3 regions were amplified from RNA transcripts. HTBI primers were used for first-round RT-PCR of the TCR CDR3. MiXCR, run by TCRdb on the multiplex PCR reads, gives a single entry per CDR3 protein. The table lists hundreds of thousands of distinct CDR3 sequences, 14% to 15% of them singletons. The CDR3 length is 15 residues. CDR1 and CDR2 (germline): MNHEY, SMNVEV (reference sequence). With 2 bases removed from V and 5 bases from J, the gap between germline ends came to 16 bases.

The sequence came from a man aged 18 to 30 with Graves' ophthalmopathy. Sample: blood. The rearrangement links TRBV27 to TRBJ2-7, with a possible D match to TRBD2 (6 bases). CDR3 in amino acids: CASSLAPELAHEQYF. Here the CDR3 DNA reads TGTGCCAGCAGTTTAGCCCCGGAACTAGCCCACGAGCAGTACTTC.